This T cell receptor (beta chain) was obtained from a study of ipilimumab plus nivolumab after autologous stem cell transplantation. The table lists this clone with a count of one. V lost 1 base, J lost 3 bases, and 11 bases lay in between. The CDR3 runs 15 residues. Germline V CDR1 and CDR2: PRHDT, FYEKMQ (reference sequence). Clones were read by immunoSEQ multiplex PCR, and TCRdb kept only the in-frame ones, dropping some. The sample has roughly 12,000 clones; around 78% are singletons. The clonotype was recovered from a male donor with diffuse large B-cell lymphoma. The chain carries TRBV13 and TRBJ2-3, with D possibly being TRBD1 or TRBD2 (6 bases each). Here the sequenced sample was PBMCs, taken in a trial of ipilimumab plus nivolumab as post-transplant consolidation. In nucleotides, the CDR3 is TGTGCCAGCAGCTTAGAAGGGGGGCTAACAGATACGCAGTATTTT. It specifies CASSLEGGLTDTQYF.